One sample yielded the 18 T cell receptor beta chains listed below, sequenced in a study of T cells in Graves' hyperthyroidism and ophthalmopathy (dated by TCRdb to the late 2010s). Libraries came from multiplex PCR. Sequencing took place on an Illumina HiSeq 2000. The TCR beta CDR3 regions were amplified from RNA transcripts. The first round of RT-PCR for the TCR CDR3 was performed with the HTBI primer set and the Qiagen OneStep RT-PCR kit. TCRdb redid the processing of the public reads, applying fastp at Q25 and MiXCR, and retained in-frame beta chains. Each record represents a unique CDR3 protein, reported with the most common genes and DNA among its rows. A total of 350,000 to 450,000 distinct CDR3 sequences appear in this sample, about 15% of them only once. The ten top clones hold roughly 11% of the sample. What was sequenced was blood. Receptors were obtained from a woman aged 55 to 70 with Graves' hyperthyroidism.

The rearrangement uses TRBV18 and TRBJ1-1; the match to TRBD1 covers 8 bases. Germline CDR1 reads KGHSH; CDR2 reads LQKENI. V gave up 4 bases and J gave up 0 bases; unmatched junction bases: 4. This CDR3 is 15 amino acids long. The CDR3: CASSQQGGLNTEAFF. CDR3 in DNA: TGTGCCAGCTCACAACAGGGGGGGCTGAACACTGAAGCTTTCTTT.

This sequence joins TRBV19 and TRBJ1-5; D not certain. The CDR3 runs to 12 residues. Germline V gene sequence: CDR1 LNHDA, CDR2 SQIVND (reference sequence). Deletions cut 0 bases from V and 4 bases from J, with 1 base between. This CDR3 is CASSIENQPQHF. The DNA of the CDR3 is TGTGCCAGTAGTATAGAAAATCAGCCCCAGCATTTT.

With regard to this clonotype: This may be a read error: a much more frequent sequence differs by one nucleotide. The CDR3 DNA follows: TGTGCCAGCACCTCCTTGGGACCGCCCTATGGCTACACCTTC. Protein: CASTSLGPPYGYTF. This chain joins TRBV6-1 and TRBJ1-2, with D perhaps matching TRBD1 (5 bases). The CDR3 spans 14 residues. Per the germline V gene, CDR1 is MNHNS and CDR2 is SASEGT. Deletions cut 7 bases from V and 4 bases from J, with 16 bases between.

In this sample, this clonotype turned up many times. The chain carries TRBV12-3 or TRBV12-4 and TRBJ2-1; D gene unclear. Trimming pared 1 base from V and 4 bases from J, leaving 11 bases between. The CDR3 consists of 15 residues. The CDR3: CASSLGSGSYNEQFF. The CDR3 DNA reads TGTGCCAGCAGTTTAGGGTCAGGTTCGTACAATGAGCAGTTCTTC.

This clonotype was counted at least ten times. CDR3 in DNA: TGTGCTAGTGGTTTGTGGACAAACAATGAGCAGTTCTTC. Translation: CASGLWTNNEQFF. The chain is built from TRBV12-5 and TRBJ2-1; TRBD1 might be the D (5 bases). The V and J ends lost 2 bases and 5 bases respectively, with 7 bases between them. Germline values: CDR1 LGHNT, CDR2 FRNRAP. The CDR3 covers 13 residues.

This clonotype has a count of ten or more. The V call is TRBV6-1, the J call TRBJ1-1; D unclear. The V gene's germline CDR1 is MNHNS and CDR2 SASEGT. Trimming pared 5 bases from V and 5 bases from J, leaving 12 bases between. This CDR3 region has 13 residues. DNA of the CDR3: TGTGCCAGCAGTCAAGGCCATGGGACTGAAGCTTTCTTT. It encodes CASSQGHGTEAFF.

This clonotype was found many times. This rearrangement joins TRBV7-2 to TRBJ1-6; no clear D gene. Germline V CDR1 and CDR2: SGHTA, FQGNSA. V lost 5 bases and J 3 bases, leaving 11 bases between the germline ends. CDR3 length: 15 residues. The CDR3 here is CASSPRAIYNSPLHF. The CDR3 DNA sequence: TGTGCCAGCAGCCCTAGGGCCATCTATAATTCACCCCTCCACTTT.

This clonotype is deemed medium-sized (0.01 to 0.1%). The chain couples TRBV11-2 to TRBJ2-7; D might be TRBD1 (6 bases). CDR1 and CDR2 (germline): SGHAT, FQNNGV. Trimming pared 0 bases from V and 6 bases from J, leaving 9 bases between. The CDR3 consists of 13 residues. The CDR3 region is CASSLELGGEQYF. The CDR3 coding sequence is TGTGCCAGCAGCTTAGAACTAGGGGGCGAGCAGTACTTC.

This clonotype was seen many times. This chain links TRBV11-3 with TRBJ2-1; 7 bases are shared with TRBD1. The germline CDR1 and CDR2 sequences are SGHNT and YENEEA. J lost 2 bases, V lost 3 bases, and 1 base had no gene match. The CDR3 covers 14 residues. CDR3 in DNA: TGTGCCAGCAGCTTCACAGGGGCCTACAATGAGCAGTTCTTC. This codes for CASSFTGAYNEQFF.

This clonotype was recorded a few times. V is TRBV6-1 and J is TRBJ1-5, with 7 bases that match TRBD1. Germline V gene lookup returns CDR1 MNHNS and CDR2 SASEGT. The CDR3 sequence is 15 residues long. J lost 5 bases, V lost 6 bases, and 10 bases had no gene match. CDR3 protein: CASRALGQSDQPQHF. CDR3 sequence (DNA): TGTGCCAGCAGAGCATTGGGACAGTCAGATCAGCCCCAGCATTTT.

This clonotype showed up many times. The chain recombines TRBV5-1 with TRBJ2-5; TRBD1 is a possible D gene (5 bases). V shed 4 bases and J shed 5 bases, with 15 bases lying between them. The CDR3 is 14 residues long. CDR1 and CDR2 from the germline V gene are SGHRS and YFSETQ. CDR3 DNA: TGCGCCAGCAGCCAAGGACACCACGGCGAGACCCAGTACTTC. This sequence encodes CASSQGHHGETQYF.

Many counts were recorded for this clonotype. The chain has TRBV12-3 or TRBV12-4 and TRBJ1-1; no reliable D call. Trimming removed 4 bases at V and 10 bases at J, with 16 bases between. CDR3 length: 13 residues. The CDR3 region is CASSSTSWTSAFF. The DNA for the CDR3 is TGTGCCAGCAGTTCCACCTCTTGGACCTCAGCTTTCTTT.

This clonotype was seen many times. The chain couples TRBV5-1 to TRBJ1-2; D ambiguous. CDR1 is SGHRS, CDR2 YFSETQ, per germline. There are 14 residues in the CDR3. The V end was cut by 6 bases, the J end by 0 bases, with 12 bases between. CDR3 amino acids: CASNNIGANYGYTF. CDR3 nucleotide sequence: TGCGCCAGCAACAATATAGGCGCTAACTATGGCTACACCTTC. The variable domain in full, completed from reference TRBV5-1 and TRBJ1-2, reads KAGVTQTPRYLIKTRGQQVTLSCSPISGHRSVSWYQQTPGQGLQFLFEYFSETQRNKGNFPGRFSGRQFSNSRSEMNVSTLELGDSALYLCASNNIGANYGYTFGSGTRLTVV.

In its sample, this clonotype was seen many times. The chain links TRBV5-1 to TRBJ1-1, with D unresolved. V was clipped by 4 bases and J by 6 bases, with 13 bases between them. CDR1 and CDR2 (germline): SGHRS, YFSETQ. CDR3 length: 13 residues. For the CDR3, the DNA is TGCGCCAGCAGCGAGATCAGTGGATCTGAAGCTTTCTTT. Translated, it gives CASSEISGSEAFF.

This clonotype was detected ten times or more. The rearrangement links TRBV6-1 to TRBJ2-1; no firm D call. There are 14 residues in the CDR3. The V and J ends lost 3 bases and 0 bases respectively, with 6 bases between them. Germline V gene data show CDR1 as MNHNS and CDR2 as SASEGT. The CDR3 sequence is CASSDPSSYNEQFF. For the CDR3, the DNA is TGTGCCAGCAGTGACCCGAGCTCCTACAATGAGCAGTTCTTC.

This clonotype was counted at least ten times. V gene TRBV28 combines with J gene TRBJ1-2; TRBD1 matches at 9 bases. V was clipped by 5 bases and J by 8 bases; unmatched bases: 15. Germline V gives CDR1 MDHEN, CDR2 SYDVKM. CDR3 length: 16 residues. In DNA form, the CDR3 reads TGTGCCAGCAGTAATTTGGGGGGACAGGGAAGGTACGGCTACACCTTC. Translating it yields CASSNLGGQGRYGYTF.

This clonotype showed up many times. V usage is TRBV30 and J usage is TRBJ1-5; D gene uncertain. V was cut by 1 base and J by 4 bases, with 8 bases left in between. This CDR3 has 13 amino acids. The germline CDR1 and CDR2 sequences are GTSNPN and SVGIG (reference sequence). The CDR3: CAWSGTGNQPQHF. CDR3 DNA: TGTGCCTGGAGTGGGACGGGTAATCAGCCCCAGCATTTT.

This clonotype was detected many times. Here the CDR3 DNA reads TGTGCCAGCAGCTCCTTGTGGAGAGGGTCCTATGGCTACACCTTC. As protein: CASSSLWRGSYGYTF. V and J are TRBV11-2 and TRBJ1-2; D is unresolved. In germline, CDR1 is SGHAT, CDR2 FQNNGV. V lost 4 bases to trimming and J lost 4 bases, with 16 bases between them. This CDR3 has 15 residues.